Reported below is one T cell receptor (beta chain). No antigen is known for it. Base qualities are missing; no much larger clone stands one base away. This record comes from a study of blood T cell repertoires in COVID-19 (TCRdb year 2020). As for the study more broadly: Samples from collaborators originated in the United States, Italy and Spain and spanned both the acute and convalescent phases of COVID-19. The material from the prospective study consisted of cDNA or gDNA derived from T cells, B-cell-depleted T cells, or PBMCs. The repertoires were released in a freely available public database meant as a resource for research on the immune response to SARS-CoV-2. Samples came from the ongoing ImmuneRACE study (first 160 participants) plus 1,254 subjects from 6 global collaborators. Sample metadata almost always included a de-identified subject ID, COVID-19 status, age in years and sex. Where HLA class I and class II types were available, the types were taken from metadata supplied by the sample provider, not from assay-based typing. The dataset comprised deeply sampled blood TCRbeta repertoires from subjects exposed to, actively infected with, or recovered from COVID-19. Here is what the overall study found, with its caveats: Clinical and demographic metadata were provided uncurated, with the amount varying by source and participant.

One collaborating source in Seattle enrolled patients while the patients were actively infected and followed the patients over time throughout the course of disease. Whole blood was collected in K2EDTA tubes by collaborating institutions according to the institutions' own protocols. Collaborator samples were shipped for TCRbeta analysis as frozen whole blood, isolated PBMCs, or DNA extracted from either sample type. The CDR3 runs 12 residues from the cysteine to the phenylalanine. Here the CDR3 DNA is all that survives: 36 bases in frame from base 1. V and J lose 4 bases and 4 bases, and a span of 4 bases separates them. CDR1 KGHSH and CDR2 LQKENI are derived from the germline V gene. TCRbeta CDR3 regions were amplified from genomic DNA by means of the immunoSEQ Assay, a bias-controlled multiplex PCR. Processing in the source paper ran as follows. Nucleated cell counts per sample were estimated from amplification of reference gene primers within the assay. To quantify the absolute abundance of each unique TCRbeta CDR3 rearrangement, sequence reads were collapsed and filtered. For each sample, productive Simpson clonality was calculated by taking the square root of Simpson's diversity index across productive rearrangements. What TCRdb holds here is the immuneACCESS table cut down to in-frame rearrangements. Part of the clones is not present; checked against another copy, under half of the missing clones reflect an unresolved V gene, and the others are unexplained. V and J calls plus clone size are reproduced from that table; the DNA served to infer D and trimming. The sample table shows roughly 60,000 clones, and approximately 72% are seen once. 4.8% of the sample is taken by the ten largest.

The rearranged chain carries TRBV18 and TRBJ2-2; confidence is insufficient to name the D gene. The origin of this receptor is a woman aged 70-85 years with COVID-19, enrolled during active disease. The specimen sequenced was peripheral blood. The CDR3 in this case is CASSLITGELFF. The nucleotide sequence is TGTGCCAGCTCACTTATCACCGGGGAGCTGTTTTTT.